The 31 T cell receptor beta chains below come from one sample, sequenced in a study of shared clonotypes between healthy human individuals. This table comes from immunoSEQ multiplex PCR, and its TCRdb copy is limited to in-frame clones, with some not included. The sample has around 370,000 clones, about 96% seen once; the top ten hold about 0.34%. The sequenced sample was memory CD8+ T cells sorted from blood. Subset given: CD45RO+ cells pooled with CCR7-negative TemRA cells. The receptors stem from a man under 40 in good health.

The genes are TRBV19 and TRBJ2-3, with D unclear. Germline CDR1 reads LNHDA; CDR2 reads SQIVND (reference sequence). Trimming cost V 5 bases and J 3 bases, with 12 bases left between them. This CDR3 has 14 residues. In DNA, the CDR3 is TGTGCCAGTAGTCCGTACGCCGGTACAGATACGCAGTATTTT. As protein: CASSPYAGTDTQYF.

Here the CDR3 DNA reads TGTGCCAGCAGTGAAGCCATTAGGACAGGTTTTGAAAAACTGTTTTTT. Encoded protein: CASSEAIRTGFEKLFF. The chain uses TRBV6-1 and TRBJ1-4, with 7 bases aligning to TRBD1. V dropped 0 bases and J dropped 7; count of bases not matched to a gene: 8. CDR3 size: 16 residues. Per germline, CDR1 MNHNS and CDR2 SASEGT.

About this clone itself: The junction departs from the called germline gene at one end, perhaps through a read error. V and J are TRBV7-7 and TRBJ2-7, with D unclear. CDR3 length: 14 residues. Germline CDR1 SSHAT, CDR2 FNYEAQ (reference sequence). In nucleotides, the CDR3 is TGTGCTAGCAGCTTATCCCAGAACTCCTACGAGCAGTACTTC. Translation: CASSLSQNSYEQYF. The full variable domain, with the rest looked up from reference TRBV7-7 and TRBJ2-7, is GAGVSQSPRYKVTKRGQDVTLRCDPISSHATLYWYQQALGQGPEFLTYFNYEAQPDKSGLPSDRFSAERPEGSISTLTIQRTEQRDSAMYRCASSLSQNSYEQYFGPGTRLTVT.

The CDR3 DNA reads as TGTGCCTGGAATCGGCTTTCGGGGGTCTATGGCTACACCTTC. This codes for CAWNRLSGVYGYTF. The rearrangement joins TRBV30 to TRBJ1-2; tentative D call: TRBD1 (5 bases). Trimming cost V 4 bases and J 4 bases, with 16 bases left between them. Germline V gene lookup returns CDR1 GTSNPN and CDR2 SVGIG (reference sequence). The CDR3 is made up of 14 amino acids.

Here the CDR3 reads CACSGGAAETQYF. Here the CDR3 DNA reads TGTGCCTGCTCCGGGGGAGCGGCAGAGACCCAGTACTTC. J is TRBJ2-5 and V is TRBV30; D is possibly TRBD2 (6 bases). V was cut by 6 bases and J by 4 bases, with 15 bases left in between. The CDR3 sequence is 13 residues long. The germline CDR1 and CDR2 sequences are GTSNPN and SVGIG (reference sequence). Filled out from reference TRBV30 and TRBJ2-5, the complete variable domain reads SQTIHQWPATLVQPVGSPLSLECTVEGTSNPNLYWYRQAAGRGLQLLFYSVGIGQISSEVPQNLSASRPQDRQFILSSKKLLLSDSGFYLCACSGGAAETQYFGPGTRLLVL.

The V and J genes are TRBV29-1 and TRBJ1-1; D call uncertain. CDR3 length equals 11 residues. The germline V gene has CDR1 SQVTM and CDR2 ANQGSEA. The CDR3 DNA is TGCAGTGTAATCATGAACACTGAAGCTTTCTTT. It specifies CSVIMNTEAFF.

The genes are TRBV6-5 and TRBJ1-2, with D uncertain. This CDR3 comprises 15 residues. Per germline, CDR1 MNHEY and CDR2 SVGAGI. V gave up 2 bases and J gave up 1 base, with 11 bases separating them. The CDR3 coding sequence is TGTGCCAGCAGTTACAGTCGAGGGAGTAACTATGGCTACACCTTC. It encodes CASSYSRGSNYGYTF.

The J gene is TRBJ2-2, the V gene TRBV6-1; 7 bases map to TRBD1. From germline, CDR1 is MNHNS and CDR2 SASEGT. V lost 4 bases to trimming and J lost 7 bases; unmatched junction nucleotides: 3. The CDR3 runs to 13 residues. CDR3 protein: CASSVTGVGELFF. For the CDR3, the DNA is TGTGCCAGCAGTGTAACAGGGGTCGGGGAGCTGTTTTTT.

Note on this clone: Other nucleotide sequences in the sample specify the same CDR3. The chain joins TRBV6-5 to TRBJ1-5; TRBD1 matches at 7 bases. The CDR3 is made up of 13 amino acids. The junction had 1 base not matched to a gene; V was cut back by 6 bases and J by 2 bases. Per germline, CDR1 MNHEY and CDR2 SVGAGI. The CDR3 sequence: CASRGTGNQPQHF. The CDR3 DNA reads TGTGCCAGCAGAGGGACAGGCAATCAGCCCCAGCATTTT.

The chain joins TRBV5-8 to TRBJ1-2; D is unclear. V lost 1 base to trimming and J lost 3 bases, with 13 bases between them. The CDR3 totals 15 residues. From germline, CDR1 is SGHTS and CDR2 YDEGEE. This chain's CDR3 is CASSLIPGWDYGYTF. The CDR3 DNA follows: TGTGCCAGCAGCTTGATTCCGGGTTGGGACTATGGCTACACCTTC. The full variable domain, its missing parts supplied by reference TRBV5-8 and TRBJ1-2, is EAGVTQSPTHLIKTRGQQATLRCSPISGHTSVYWYQQALGLGLQFLLWYDEGEERNRGNFPPRFSGRQFPNYSSELNVNALELEDSALYLCASSLIPGWDYGYTFGSGTRLTVV.

The chain carries TRBV11-1 and TRBJ2-3; 7 bases are a match to TRBD2. The trim removed 9 bases at V and 1 base at J, leaving 10 bases unmatched. The CDR3 loop spans 15 amino acids. CDR1 and CDR2 (germline): SGHAT, FQDESV (reference sequence). CDR3 amino acids: CASSTGGRGTDTQYF. The CDR3 nucleotides are TGTGCCAGTAGTACGGGAGGTCGGGGCACAGATACGCAGTATTTT.

The V and J genes are TRBV2 and TRBJ2-1; 10 bases line up with TRBD2. Per germline, CDR1 SNHLY and CDR2 FYNNEI. The J segment lost 10 bases and the V segment lost 4 bases, leaving 13 bases of the junction unmatched. The CDR3 contains 16 residues. The CDR3 DNA reads as TGTGCCAGCAGTGGATATAGTCTAGCGGGAGCCGGAGAGCAGTTCTTC. This translates into CASSGYSLAGAGEQFF.

V usage is TRBV11-3 and J usage is TRBJ2-7; D gene ambiguous. The CDR3 contains 13 residues. Germline values: CDR1 SGHNT, CDR2 YENEEA. Trimming removed 3 bases at V and 4 bases at J, with 10 bases between. The CDR3 nucleotides read TGTGCCAGCAGCTTTGGGCGTAATTACGAGCAGTACTTC. Its protein is CASSFGRNYEQYF.

V usage is TRBV30 and J usage is TRBJ2-5; D uncertain. The ends were cut back, 2 bases at V and 5 bases at J, with 12 bases in the middle. CDR1 GTSNPN and CDR2 SVGIG come from the germline V gene (reference sequence). The CDR3 length is 13 residues. The CDR3, as DNA: TGTGCCTGGAGTTTAGGGCCGTCGGAGACCCAGTACTTC. It yields the protein CAWSLGPSETQYF.

This clone is a singleton in its sample. The chain combines TRBV7-9 with TRBJ2-4; the D gene is possibly TRBD1 (8 bases). Germline V lookup: CDR1 SEHNR, CDR2 FQNEAQ (reference sequence). V was cut by 0 bases and J by 9 bases, with 15 bases left in between. This CDR3 region has 15 residues. This CDR3 is CASSLAATGEGIQYF. DNA for the CDR3: TGTGCCAGCAGCTTAGCCGCGACAGGGGAGGGCATTCAGTACTTC.

V and J are TRBV27 and TRBJ1-4; D may be TRBD1 (6 bases). Germline lookup yields CDR1 MNHEY and CDR2 SMNVEV (reference sequence). Trimming took off 1 base at V and 7 bases at J, with 10 bases between the two ends. CDR3 length: 14 amino acids. This chain's CDR3 is CASSLWGRGEKLFF. The DNA for the CDR3 is TGTGCCAGCAGTTTATGGGGGCGCGGTGAAAAACTGTTTTTT.

The chain employs TRBV11-2 and TRBJ2-7, with a tentative D call TRBD2 (6 bases). Germline CDR1 is SGHAT and CDR2 is FQNNGV. The CDR3 spans 15 residues. With 5 bases removed from V and 5 bases from J, the gap between germline ends came to 19 bases. The CDR3 nucleotides read TGTGCCAGCAGCCCCCAGGAGCCCGGAGGGCACGAGCAGTACTTC. This translates into CASSPQEPGGHEQYF.

This chain links TRBV18 with TRBJ2-5; tentative D call: TRBD1 (5 bases). Trimming left V 5 bases short and J 1 base short, with 14 bases between. Germline V CDR1 and CDR2: KGHSH, LQKENI. The CDR3 runs to 15 residues. The CDR3 nucleotides are TGTGCCAGCTCATCAAATCAGGGTAGCCAAGAGACCCAGTACTTC. Translating gives CASSSNQGSQETQYF.

In its sample, this clone was seen once. The J gene is TRBJ2-4, the V gene TRBV6-1; D possibly corresponds to TRBD1 (5 bases). Deletions cut 6 bases from V and 4 bases from J, with 10 bases between. Germline loops: CDR1 MNHNS, CDR2 SASEGT. This CDR3 has 13 amino acids. CDR3 region: CASSKTVKNIQYF. The DNA for the CDR3 is TGTGCCAGCAGCAAGACAGTAAAAAACATTCAGTACTTC.

A single count supports this clone. The V gene is TRBV15, the J gene TRBJ2-1; TRBD2 agrees at 10 bases. J lost 5 bases, V lost 0 bases, and 13 bases had no gene match. The CDR3 runs to 19 residues. Germline CDR1 is LNHNV and CDR2 is YYDKDF (reference sequence). The CDR3 bases are TGTGCCACCAGCAGAGATTGGAGAGCGGGAGGGACGGGGGACAATGAGCAGTTCTTC. Amino acid sequence: CATSRDWRAGGTGDNEQFF. The full variable domain, with the rest looked up from reference TRBV15 and TRBJ2-1, is DAMVIQNPRYQVTQFGKPVTLSCSQTLNHNVMYWYQQKSSQAPKLLFHYYDKDFNNEADTPDNFQSRRPNTSFCFLDIRSPGLGDTAMYLCATSRDWRAGGTGDNEQFFGPGTRLTVL.

V and J are TRBV6-1 and TRBJ2-7, with a weak D call TRBD1 (5 bases). Between the trimmed V and J ends, which lost 5 bases and 6 bases, there was a span of 8 bases. Germline V gene data show CDR1 as MNHNS and CDR2 as SASEGT. The CDR3 totals 11 residues. CDR3 protein: CASSRRGEQYF. The CDR3 DNA reads TGTGCCAGCAGTCGAAGGGGCGAGCAGTACTTC.

The chain has TRBV7-2 and TRBJ2-3, with 9 bases that match TRBD2. V was clipped by 2 bases and J by 4 bases; unmatched bases: 7. The CDR3 loop spans 16 amino acids. Germline V gene lookup returns CDR1 SGHTA and CDR2 FQGNSA. CDR3 residues: CASSLRQREVADTQYF. In nucleotides, the CDR3 is TGTGCCAGCAGCTTAAGGCAGCGGGAGGTCGCAGATACGCAGTATTTT. Combining the CDR3 with reference TRBV7-2 and TRBJ2-3 gives the whole variable domain GAGVSQSPSNKVTEKGKDVELRCDPISGHTALYWYRQSLGQGLEFLIYFQGNSAPDKSGLPSDRFSAERTGGSVSTLTIQRTQQEDSAVYLCASSLRQREVADTQYFGPGTRLTVL.

The genes are TRBV19 and TRBJ2-3, with 8 bases fitting TRBD2. The CDR3 has 14 residues. The germline V gene encodes CDR1 LNHDA and CDR2 SQIVND (reference sequence). Unmatched junction bases numbered 1, after V lost 4 bases and J lost 1 base. CDR3 in DNA: TGTGCCAGTAGTAACGGGGGGGGCACAGATACGCAGTATTTT. It specifies CASSNGGGTDTQYF.

The rearrangement joins TRBV10-3 to TRBJ2-1; 7 bases are shared with TRBD2. Losses at the gene ends were 2 bases for V and 4 bases for J; bases not matched to a gene: 2. Germline CDR1 reads ENHRY; CDR2 reads SYGVKD. The CDR3 length is 14 residues. The CDR3 loop reads CAISEAGVYNEQFF. The DNA of the CDR3 is TGTGCCATCAGTGAGGCGGGAGTTTACAATGAGCAGTTCTTC.

CDR3 DNA sequence: TGTGCCAGCAGCTTTGATGAGTACAATGAGCAGTTCTTC. Amino acids: CASSFDEYNEQFF. This chain links TRBV11-3 with TRBJ2-1; D is ambiguous. Between the trimmed V and J ends, which lost 3 bases and 4 bases, there was a span of 7 bases. The CDR3 loop spans 13 amino acids. Germline loops: CDR1 SGHNT, CDR2 YENEEA. Variable domain in full (rest from reference TRBV11-3 and TRBJ2-1): EAGVVQSPRYKIIEKKQPVAFWCNPISGHNTLYWYLQNLGQGPELLIRYENEEAVDDSQLPKDRFSAERLKGVDSTLKIQPAELGDSAVYLCASSFDEYNEQFFGPGTRLTVL.

The chain is built from TRBV7-2 and TRBJ2-3, with 9 bases identical to TRBD2. Germline CDR1 SGHTA, CDR2 FQGNSA. The CDR3 runs 16 residues. Trimming at V came to 5 bases and at J to 5 bases, leaving 11 bases not matched to a gene. This CDR3 is CASSHQGSSGVDTQYF. The CDR3 region has the DNA TGTGCCAGCAGCCATCAAGGGTCTAGCGGGGTAGATACGCAGTATTTT.

The J gene is TRBJ1-1, the V gene TRBV18, with 9 positions matching TRBD1. The V gene's germline CDR1 is KGHSH and CDR2 LQKENI. The CDR3 is 13 residues long. V lost 5 bases to trimming and J lost 3 bases; unmatched junction nucleotides: 1. The CDR3 DNA reads TGTGCCAGCTCAGGGGACAGGGACACTGAAGCTTTCTTT. Protein: CASSGDRDTEAFF.

Only one count was recorded for this clone. The chain combines TRBV5-1 with TRBJ2-1; the D is unclear. Deletions cut 2 bases from V and 15 bases from J, with 15 bases between. The CDR3 has 12 residues. CDR1 and CDR2 from the germline V gene are SGHRS and YFSETQ. The CDR3 DNA is TGCGCCAGCAGCTTACAAGGAACTAAGGGGTTCTTC. Amino acids: CASSLQGTKGFF.

V gene TRBV12-5 combines with J gene TRBJ1-4; weak D call: TRBD1 (6 bases). Trimming took off 1 base at V and 0 bases at J, with 6 bases between the two ends. This CDR3 spans 15 amino acids. CDR1 is LGHNT, CDR2 FRNRAP, per germline. CDR3 in DNA: TGTGCTAGTGGTTTGGGACAGGCAACTAATGAAAAACTGTTTTTT. It encodes CASGLGQATNEKLFF.

The chain is built from TRBV7-9 and TRBJ2-4; the match to TRBD1 covers 8 bases. V dropped 2 bases and J dropped 5; count of bases not matched to a gene: 8. The CDR3 totals 16 residues. The V gene's germline CDR1 is SEHNR and CDR2 FQNEAQ (reference sequence). CDR3 DNA: TGTGCCAGCAGCTTATATCCCAGGGGGCTCGAAAACATTCAGTACTTC. Translated: CASSLYPRGLENIQYF.

The V gene is TRBV7-8, the J gene TRBJ2-5; D not resolved. The CDR3 consists of 13 residues. Germline CDR1 is SGHVS and CDR2 is FQNEAQ. V was clipped by 7 bases and J by 0 bases, with 9 bases between them. CDR3 region: CASTHRDQETQYF. For the CDR3, the DNA is TGTGCCAGCACCCACCGAGACCAAGAGACCCAGTACTTC.